The source of this T cell receptor beta chain is a study of cytomegalovirus exposure and HLA in healthy donors. Primers included in the PCR were 60 Vbeta and 13 Jbeta primers. TCRdb's copy holds only in-frame clones and misses some; the assay was immunoSEQ multiplex PCR. The data contain approximately 140,000 clones, roughly 66% of them seen just once; the ten biggest clones take up under 7.5%. The study's findings and limits: TCR beta sequences reportedly predicted most subjects' HLA-A and HLA-B alleles accurately. The authors listed around 150 TCR beta chains as cytomegalovirus-associated.

V lost 0 bases to trimming and J lost 5 bases, with 7 bases between them. CDR1 is LGHNA, CDR2 YSLEER, per germline. There are 14 residues in the CDR3. This clone was found a few times. The target antigen is unknown. The specimen sequenced was PBMCs. The rearrangement links TRBV4-3 to TRBJ1-4; TRBD1 might be the D (5 bases). This receptor was identified in a woman aged 55-70 years in good health and CMV-seronegative. The CDR3 DNA reads as TGCGCCAGCAGCCAAGATCCAGGGAATGAAAAACTGTTTTTT. Translation: CASSQDPGNEKLFF.